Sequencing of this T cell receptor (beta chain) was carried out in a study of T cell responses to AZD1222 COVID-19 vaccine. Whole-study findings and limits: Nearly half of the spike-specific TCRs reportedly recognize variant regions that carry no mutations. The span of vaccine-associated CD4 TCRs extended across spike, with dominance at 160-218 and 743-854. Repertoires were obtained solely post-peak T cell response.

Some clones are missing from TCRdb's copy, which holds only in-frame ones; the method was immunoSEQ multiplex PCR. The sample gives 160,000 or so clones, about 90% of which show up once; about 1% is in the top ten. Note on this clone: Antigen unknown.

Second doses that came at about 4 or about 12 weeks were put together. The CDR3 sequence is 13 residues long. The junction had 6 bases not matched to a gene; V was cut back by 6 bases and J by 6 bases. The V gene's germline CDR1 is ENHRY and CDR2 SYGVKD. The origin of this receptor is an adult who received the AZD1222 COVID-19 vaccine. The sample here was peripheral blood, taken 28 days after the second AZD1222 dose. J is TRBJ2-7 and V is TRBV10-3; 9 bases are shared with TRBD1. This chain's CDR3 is CAIRSGQGSEQYF. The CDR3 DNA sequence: TGTGCCATCAGATCCGGACAGGGGAGCGAGCAGTACTTC.